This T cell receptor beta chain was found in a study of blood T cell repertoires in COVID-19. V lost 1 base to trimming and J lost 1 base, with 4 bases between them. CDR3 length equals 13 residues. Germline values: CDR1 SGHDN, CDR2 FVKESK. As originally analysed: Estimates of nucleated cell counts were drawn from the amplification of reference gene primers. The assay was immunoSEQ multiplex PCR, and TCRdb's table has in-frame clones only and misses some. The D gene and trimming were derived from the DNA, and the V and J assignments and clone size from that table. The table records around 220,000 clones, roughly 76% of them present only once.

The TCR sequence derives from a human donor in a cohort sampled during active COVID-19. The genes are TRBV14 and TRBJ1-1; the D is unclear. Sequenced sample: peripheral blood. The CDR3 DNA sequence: TGTGCCAGCAGCCAAGGAGGGAACACTGAAGCTTTCTTT. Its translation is CASSQGGNTEAFF.